The clone carrying this T cell receptor beta chain has a handful of counts. Its antigen is not known. No conserved phenylalanine or tryptophan is present at the end of the CDR3, so a read error is the likely explanation. With iRepertoire HTBI primers and Arm-PCR of CDR3 regions, TCR beta libraries were built. TCRdb re-called the multiplex PCR reads through MiXCR, storing one row per CDR3 protein. The table has 400,000 to 650,000 distinct CDR3 sequences, around 16% seen once. The source of the sample is a study of regulatory T cells in long-lasting Graves disease. Study-level findings and limits: Newly diagnosed patients had higher TCR diversity than persistent Graves' patients did.

Time point here: newly diagnosed GD, antithyroid drugs for less than 3 months. From RNA extracted from PBMCs, the TCR library was made. The CDR3 consists of 16 residues. V was cut by 7 bases and J by 0 bases, with 15 bases left in between. This sample also appeared in a second study, on T cells in Graves' hyperthyroidism and ophthalmopathy. According to that study: HTBI primers drove first-round RT-PCR of the TCR CDR3.

Specimen: peripheral blood mononuclear cells (PBMCs), collected at new diagnosis, from a patient treated with antithyroid drugs. The TCR sequence derives from a woman aged 40-65 years with Graves disease. V usage is TRBV12-3 or TRBV12-4 and J usage is TRBJ2-2; no clear D gene. This chain's CDR3 is CASNGRTDANTGELFL. CDR3 nucleotide sequence: TGTGCCAGCAACGGAAGAACAGACGCGAACACCGGGGAGCTGTTTCTT.